This T cell receptor (beta chain) is from a study of CD8 T cells in Susac syndrome. The V and J ends lost 5 bases and 5 bases respectively, with 18 bases between them. Germline lookup yields CDR1 SGHTA and CDR2 FQGNSA. The CDR3 contains 15 residues. The multiple sclerosis controls consisted of treatment-naive patients with relapsing-remitting disease, either stable or active. Reverse transcription of about 0.45 to 1 ug RNA used random hexamers. Across 54 Vbeta and 13 Jbeta, immunoSEQ multiplex PCR amplified TCR beta CDR3. TCRdb fed the immunoSEQ multiplex PCR reads into MiXCR, producing one record per CDR3 protein. The top ten hold about 0.089% of the sample, which has around 160,000 distinct CDR3 sequences, roughly 95% seen once.

This receptor was obtained from a human donor with multiple sclerosis. The sequencing input was CD4+ T cells from PBMCs. The V gene is TRBV7-2, the J gene TRBJ2-5; tentative D call: TRBD1 (6 bases). The CDR3 reads CASSPGHREMETQYF. The CDR3, as DNA: TGTGCCAGCAGCCCTGGTCACAGGGAGATGGAGACCCAGTACTTC.